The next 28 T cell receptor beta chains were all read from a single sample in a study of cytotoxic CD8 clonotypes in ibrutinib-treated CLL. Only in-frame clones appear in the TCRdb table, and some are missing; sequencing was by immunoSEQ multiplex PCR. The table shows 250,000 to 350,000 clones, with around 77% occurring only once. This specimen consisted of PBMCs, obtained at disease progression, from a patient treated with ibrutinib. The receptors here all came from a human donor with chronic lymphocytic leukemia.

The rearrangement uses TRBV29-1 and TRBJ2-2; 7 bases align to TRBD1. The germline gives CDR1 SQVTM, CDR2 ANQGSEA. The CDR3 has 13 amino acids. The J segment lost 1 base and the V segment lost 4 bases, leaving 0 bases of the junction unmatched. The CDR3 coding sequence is TGCAGCGTTGGGACAGGGAACACCGGGGAGCTGTTTTTT. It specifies CSVGTGNTGELFF.

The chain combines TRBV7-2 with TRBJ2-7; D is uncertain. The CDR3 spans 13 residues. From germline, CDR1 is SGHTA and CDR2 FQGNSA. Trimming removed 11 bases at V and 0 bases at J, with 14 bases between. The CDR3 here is CASGRVPSYEQYF. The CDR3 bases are TGTGCCTCTGGACGGGTTCCCTCCTACGAGCAGTACTTC.

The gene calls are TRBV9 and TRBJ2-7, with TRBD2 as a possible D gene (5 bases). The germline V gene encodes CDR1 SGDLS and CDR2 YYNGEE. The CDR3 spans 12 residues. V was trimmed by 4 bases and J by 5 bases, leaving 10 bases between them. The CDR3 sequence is CASSPGMNEQYF. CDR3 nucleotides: TGTGCCAGCAGCCCCGGGATGAACGAGCAGTACTTC.

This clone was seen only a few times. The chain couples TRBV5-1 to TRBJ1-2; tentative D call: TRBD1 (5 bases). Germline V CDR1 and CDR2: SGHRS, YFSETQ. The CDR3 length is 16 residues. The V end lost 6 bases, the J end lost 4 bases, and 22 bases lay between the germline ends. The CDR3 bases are TGCGCCAGCACCCCAAGGGGTTCAGGGAGCGTCTATGGCTACACCTTC. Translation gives CASTPRGSGSVYGYTF.

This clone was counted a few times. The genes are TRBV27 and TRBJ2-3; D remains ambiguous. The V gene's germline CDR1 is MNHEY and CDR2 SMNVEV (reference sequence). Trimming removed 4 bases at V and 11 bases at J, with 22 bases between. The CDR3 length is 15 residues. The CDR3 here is CASSSHFSATLQQYF. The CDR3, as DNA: TGTGCCAGCAGTTCACACTTTTCGGCCACCCTTCAGCAGTATTTT.

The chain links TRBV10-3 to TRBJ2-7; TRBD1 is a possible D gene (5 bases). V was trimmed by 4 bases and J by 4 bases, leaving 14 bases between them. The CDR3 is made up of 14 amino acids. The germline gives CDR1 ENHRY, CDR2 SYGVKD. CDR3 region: CAISGDRKAYEQYF. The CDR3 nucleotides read TGTGCCATCAGTGGCGACAGAAAGGCGTACGAGCAGTACTTC.

The CDR3 here is CASSLYPSTYEQYF. CDR3 DNA sequence: TGCGCCAGCAGCTTGTACCCATCTACGTACGAGCAGTACTTC. V usage is TRBV5-1 and J usage is TRBJ2-7; no clear D gene. V was trimmed by 1 base and J by 4 bases, leaving 12 bases between them. The CDR3 runs 14 residues. Germline values: CDR1 SGHRS, CDR2 YFSETQ.

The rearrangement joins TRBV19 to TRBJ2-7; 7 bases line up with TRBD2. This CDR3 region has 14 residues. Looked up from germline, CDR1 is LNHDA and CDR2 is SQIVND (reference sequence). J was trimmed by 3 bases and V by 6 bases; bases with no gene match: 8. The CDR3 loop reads CASSPSSGLYEQYF. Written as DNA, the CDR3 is TGTGCCAGTAGCCCGAGTAGCGGGCTCTACGAGCAGTACTTC.

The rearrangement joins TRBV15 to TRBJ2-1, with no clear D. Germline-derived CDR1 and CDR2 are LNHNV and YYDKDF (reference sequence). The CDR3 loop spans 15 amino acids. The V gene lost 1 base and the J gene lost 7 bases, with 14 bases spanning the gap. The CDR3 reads CATSRGRQRMNEQFF. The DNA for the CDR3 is TGTGCCACCAGCAGAGGAAGGCAGAGGATGAATGAGCAGTTCTTC. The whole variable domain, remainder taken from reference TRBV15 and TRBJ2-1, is DAMVIQNPRYQVTQFGKPVTLSCSQTLNHNVMYWYQQKSSQAPKLLFHYYDKDFNNEADTPDNFQSRRPNTSFCFLDIRSPGLGDTAMYLCATSRGRQRMNEQFFGPGTRLTVL.

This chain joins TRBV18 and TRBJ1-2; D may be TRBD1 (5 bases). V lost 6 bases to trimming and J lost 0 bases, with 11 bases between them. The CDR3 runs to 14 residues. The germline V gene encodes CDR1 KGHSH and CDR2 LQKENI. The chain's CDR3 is CASSPGRANYGYTF. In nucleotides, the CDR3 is TGTGCCAGCTCCCCAGGGAGGGCTAACTATGGCTACACCTTC.

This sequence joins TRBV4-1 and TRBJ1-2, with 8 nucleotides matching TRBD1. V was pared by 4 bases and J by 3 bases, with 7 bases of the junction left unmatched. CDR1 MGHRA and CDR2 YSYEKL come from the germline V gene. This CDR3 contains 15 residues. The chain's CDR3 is CASSPRTGLDYGYTF. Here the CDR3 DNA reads TGCGCCAGCAGCCCCCGGACAGGGTTGGACTATGGCTACACCTTC.

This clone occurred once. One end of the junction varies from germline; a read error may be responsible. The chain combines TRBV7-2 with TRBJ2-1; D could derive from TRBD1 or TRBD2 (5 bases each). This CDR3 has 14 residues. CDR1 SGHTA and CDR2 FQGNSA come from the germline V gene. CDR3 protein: CASSLAGSGNEQFF. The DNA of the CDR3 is TGTGCCAGCAGCCTAGCAGGGTCCGGCAATGAGCAGTTCTTC.

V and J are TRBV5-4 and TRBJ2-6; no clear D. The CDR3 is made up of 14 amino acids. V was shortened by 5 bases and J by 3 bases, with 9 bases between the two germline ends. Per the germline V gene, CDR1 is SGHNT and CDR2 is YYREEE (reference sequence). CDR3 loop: CASRVGVGANVLTF. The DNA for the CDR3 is TGTGCCAGCAGGGTTGGAGTTGGGGCCAACGTCCTGACTTTC.

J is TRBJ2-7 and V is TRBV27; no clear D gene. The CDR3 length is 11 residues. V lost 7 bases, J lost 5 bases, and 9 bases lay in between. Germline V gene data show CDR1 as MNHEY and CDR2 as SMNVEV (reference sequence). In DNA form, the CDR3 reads TGTGCCAGCAAGGATTTCGACGAGCAGTACTTC. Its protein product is CASKDFDEQYF.

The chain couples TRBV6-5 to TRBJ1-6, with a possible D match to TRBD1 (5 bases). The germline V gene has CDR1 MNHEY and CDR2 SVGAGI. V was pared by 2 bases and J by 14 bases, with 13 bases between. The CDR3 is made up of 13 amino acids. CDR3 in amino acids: CASSYAGLSALHF. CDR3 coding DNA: TGTGCCAGCAGTTACGCGGGACTTTCGGCCCTCCACTTT.

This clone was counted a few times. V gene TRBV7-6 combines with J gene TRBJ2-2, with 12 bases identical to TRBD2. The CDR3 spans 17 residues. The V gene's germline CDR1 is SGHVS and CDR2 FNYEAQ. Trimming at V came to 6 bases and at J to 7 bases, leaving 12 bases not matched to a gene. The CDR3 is CASRNRLAGVAGGELFF. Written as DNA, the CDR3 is TGTGCCAGCAGGAACCGACTAGCGGGAGTCGCGGGCGGGGAGCTGTTTTTT.

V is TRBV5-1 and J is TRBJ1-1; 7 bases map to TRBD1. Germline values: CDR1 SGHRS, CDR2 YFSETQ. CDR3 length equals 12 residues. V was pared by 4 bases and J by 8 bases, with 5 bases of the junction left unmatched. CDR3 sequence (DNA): TGCGCCAGCAGCCCGGGACAGCTAGAAGCTTTCTTT. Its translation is CASSPGQLEAFF. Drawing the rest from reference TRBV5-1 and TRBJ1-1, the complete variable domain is KAGVTQTPRYLIKTRGQQVTLSCSPISGHRSVSWYQQTPGQGLQFLFEYFSETQRNKGNFPGRFSGRQFSNSRSEMNVSTLELGDSALYLCASSPGQLEAFFGQGTRLTVV.

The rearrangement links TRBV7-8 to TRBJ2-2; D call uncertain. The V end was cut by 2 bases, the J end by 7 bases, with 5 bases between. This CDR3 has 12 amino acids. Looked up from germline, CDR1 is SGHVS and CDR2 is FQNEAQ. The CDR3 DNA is TGTGCCAGCAGCTTAACGATCGGGGAGCTGTTTTTT. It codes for CASSLTIGELFF.

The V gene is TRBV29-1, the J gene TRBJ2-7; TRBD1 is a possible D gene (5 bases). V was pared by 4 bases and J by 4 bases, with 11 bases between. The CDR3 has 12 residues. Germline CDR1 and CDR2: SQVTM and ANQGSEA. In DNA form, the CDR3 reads TGCAGCGTTGCAGGGAATTCTTACGAGCAGTACTTC. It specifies CSVAGNSYEQYF.

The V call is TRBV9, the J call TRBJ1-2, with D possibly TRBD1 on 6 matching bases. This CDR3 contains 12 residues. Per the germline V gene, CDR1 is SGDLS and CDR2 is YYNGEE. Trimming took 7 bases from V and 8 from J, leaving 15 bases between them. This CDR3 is CASGNRAAGYTF. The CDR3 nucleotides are TGTGCCAGCGGCAACAGGGCGGCCGGCTACACCTTC. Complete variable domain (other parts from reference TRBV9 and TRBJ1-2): DSGVTQTPKHLITATGQRVTLRCSPRSGDLSVYWYQQSLDQGLQFLIQYYNGEERAKGNILERFSAQQFPDLHSELNLSSLELGDSALYFCASGNRAAGYTFGSGTRLTVV.

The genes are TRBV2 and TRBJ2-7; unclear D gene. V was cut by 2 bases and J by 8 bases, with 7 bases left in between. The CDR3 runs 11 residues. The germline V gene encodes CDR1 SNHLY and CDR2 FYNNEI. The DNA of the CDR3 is TGTGCCAGCAGTGAACAGGCCCAGCAGTACTTC. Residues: CASSEQAQQYF.

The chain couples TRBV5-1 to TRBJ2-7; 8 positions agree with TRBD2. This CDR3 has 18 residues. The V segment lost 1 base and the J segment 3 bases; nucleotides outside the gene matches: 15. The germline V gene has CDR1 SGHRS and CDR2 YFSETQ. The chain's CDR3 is CASSLSPAFAGGLYEQYF. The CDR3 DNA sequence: TGCGCCAGCAGCTTGTCCCCAGCTTTCGCGGGGGGCCTCTACGAGCAGTACTTC.

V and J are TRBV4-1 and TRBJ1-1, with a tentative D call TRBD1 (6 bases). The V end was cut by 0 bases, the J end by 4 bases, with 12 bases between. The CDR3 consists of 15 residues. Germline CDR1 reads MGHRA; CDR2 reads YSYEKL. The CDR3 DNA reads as TGCGCCAGCAGCCAAGAAGGAGGAGGGGGCACTGAAGCTTTCTTT. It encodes CASSQEGGGGTEAFF.

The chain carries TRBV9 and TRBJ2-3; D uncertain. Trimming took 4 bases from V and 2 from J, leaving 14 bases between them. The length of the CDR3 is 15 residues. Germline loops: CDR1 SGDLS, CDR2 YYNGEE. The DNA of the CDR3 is TGTGCCAGCAGCCGTGGCCCGATCTCCACAGATACGCAGTATTTT. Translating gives CASSRGPISTDTQYF.

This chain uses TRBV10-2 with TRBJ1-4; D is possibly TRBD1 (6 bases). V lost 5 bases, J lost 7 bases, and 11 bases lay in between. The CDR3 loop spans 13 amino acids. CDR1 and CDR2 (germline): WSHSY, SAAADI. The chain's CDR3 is CASSNRALEKLFF. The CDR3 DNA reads TGCGCCAGCAGTAACAGGGCTCTTGAAAAACTGTTTTTT.

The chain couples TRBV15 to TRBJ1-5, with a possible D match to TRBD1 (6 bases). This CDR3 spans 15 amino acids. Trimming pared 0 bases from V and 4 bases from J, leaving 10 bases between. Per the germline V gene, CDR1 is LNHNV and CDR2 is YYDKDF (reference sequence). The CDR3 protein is CATSREGHINQPQHF. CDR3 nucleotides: TGTGCCACCAGCAGAGAGGGACATATAAATCAGCCCCAGCATTTT.

The CDR3 DNA reads as TGTGCCAGCAGCGTAGGGCCCGAGTCGGGTAATCCAATTTACGAGCAGTACTTC. It encodes CASSVGPESGNPIYEQYF. This chain uses TRBV9 with TRBJ2-7; D is undetermined. Deletions cut 0 bases from V and 4 bases from J, with 23 bases between. Germline V gives CDR1 SGDLS, CDR2 YYNGEE. CDR3 length: 18 residues.

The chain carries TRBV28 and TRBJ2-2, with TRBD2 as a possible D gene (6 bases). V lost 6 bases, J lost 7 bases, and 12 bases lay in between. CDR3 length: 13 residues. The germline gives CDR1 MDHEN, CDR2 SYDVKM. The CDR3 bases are TGTGCCAGCAGGCGGGACGCCCTCGGGGAGCTGTTTTTT. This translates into CASRRDALGELFF.